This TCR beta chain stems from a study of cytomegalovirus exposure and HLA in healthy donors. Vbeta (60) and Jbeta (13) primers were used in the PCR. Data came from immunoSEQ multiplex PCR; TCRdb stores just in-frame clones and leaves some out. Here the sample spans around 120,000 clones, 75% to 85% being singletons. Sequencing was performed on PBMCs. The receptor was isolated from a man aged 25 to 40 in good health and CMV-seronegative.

The CDR3 DNA sequence: TGTGCCAGCAGCTTGAACAGGGCGGAGCGGCTCAGTGAAGCTTTCTTT. As protein: CASSLNRAERLSEAFF. The chain recombines TRBV7-8 with TRBJ1-1; TRBD1 might be the D (6 bases). Germline CDR1 reads SGHVS; CDR2 reads FQNEAQ. V lost 3 bases to trimming and J lost 7 bases, with 21 bases between them. The CDR3 is 16 amino acids.